This T cell receptor beta chain was captured in a study of T cell responses to AZD1222 COVID-19 vaccine. Notes on this clone: Its antigen is not identified.

Here immunoSEQ multiplex PCR was the method, and the copy in TCRdb shows in-frame clones only, minus some. There are about 120,000 clones in the sample; roughly 88% occur only once, and less than 6.5% lies in the top ten. General study findings and limits: Repertoire samples came only from after the peak T cell response. It should be noted that donors were predominantly white British and more often female, and clonal diversity was possibly underestimated. Vaccination with two AZD1222 doses was followed by a rise in Spike-specific TCR breadth and depth.

Between the trimmed V and J ends, which lost 4 bases and 3 bases, there was a span of 9 bases. The CDR3 is 13 residues long. Germline V gene lookup returns CDR1 SGHDN and CDR2 FVKESK. The receptor's source is an adult in good health. The sequenced sample was peripheral blood, obtained on day 0 of AZD1222 vaccination. The chain is built from TRBV14 and TRBJ1-1; D is perhaps TRBD1 (5 bases). The CDR3 loop is CASSLGTDTEAFF. The DNA for the CDR3 is TGTGCCAGCAGCCTTGGGACCGACACTGAAGCTTTCTTT.